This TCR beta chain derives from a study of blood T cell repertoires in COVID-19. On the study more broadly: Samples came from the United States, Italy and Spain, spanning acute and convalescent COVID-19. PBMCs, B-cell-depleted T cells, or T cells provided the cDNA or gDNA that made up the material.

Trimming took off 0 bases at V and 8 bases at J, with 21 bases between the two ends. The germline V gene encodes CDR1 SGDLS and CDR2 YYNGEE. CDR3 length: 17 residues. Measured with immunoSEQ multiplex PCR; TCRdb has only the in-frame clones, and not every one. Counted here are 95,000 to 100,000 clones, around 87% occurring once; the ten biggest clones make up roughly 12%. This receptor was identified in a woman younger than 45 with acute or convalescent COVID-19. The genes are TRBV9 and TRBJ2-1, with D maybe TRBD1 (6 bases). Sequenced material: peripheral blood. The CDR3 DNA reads TGTGCCAGCAGCGTAGCTTTGACAGGCTCCGAGGGGGATGAGCAGTTCTTC. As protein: CASSVALTGSEGDEQFF.